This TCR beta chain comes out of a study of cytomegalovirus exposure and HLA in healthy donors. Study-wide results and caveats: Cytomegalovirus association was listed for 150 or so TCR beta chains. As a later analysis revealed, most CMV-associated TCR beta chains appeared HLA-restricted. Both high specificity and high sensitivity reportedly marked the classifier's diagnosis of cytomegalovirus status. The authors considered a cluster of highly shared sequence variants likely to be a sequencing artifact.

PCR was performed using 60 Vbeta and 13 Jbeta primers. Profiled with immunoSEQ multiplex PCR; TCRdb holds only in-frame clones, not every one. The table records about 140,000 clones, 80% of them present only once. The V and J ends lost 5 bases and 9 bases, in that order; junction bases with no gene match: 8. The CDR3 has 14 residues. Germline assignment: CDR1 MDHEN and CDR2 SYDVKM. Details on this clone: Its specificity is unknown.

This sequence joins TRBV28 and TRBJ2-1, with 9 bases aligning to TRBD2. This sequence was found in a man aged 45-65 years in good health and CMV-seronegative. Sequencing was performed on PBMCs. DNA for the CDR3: TGTGCCAGCAGTGCCAGCGGGGGGAGGGTTGAGCAGTTCTTC. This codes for CASSASGGRVEQFF.